Listed below are T cell receptor beta chains from one sample, sequenced in a study of blood T cell repertoires in COVID-19. The assay was immunoSEQ multiplex PCR, and TCRdb's table has in-frame clones only and misses some. The table lists around 140,000 clones, roughly 89% of them singletons, with roughly 4.3% in the top ten. The sample consisted of PBMCs or T cells enriched from blood (not recorded which). All receptors come from a man aged 45-60 years who had recovered from COVID-19. CDR3s include the opening cysteine and the closing phenylalanine or tryptophan. Each record gives: J gene, V gene, D gene, clone size, CDR3 DNA, CDR3 protein. The D gene is left open where the match is weak. The size of a clone is reported for some rows only, either as once, few or many, or as a class for expanded clones.

J gene: TRBJ1-1
V gene: TRBV19
D gene: .
clone size: .
CDR3 DNA: TGTGCCAGTAGGATAACCGGGACAAGCACTGAAGCTTTCTTT
CDR3 protein: CASRITGTSTEAFF

J gene: TRBJ2-1
V gene: TRBV4-1
D gene: TRBD2
clone size: .
CDR3 DNA: TGCGCCAGCAGCCAAGAGACGGGACTAAATTTTGGTAATGAGCAGTTCTTC
CDR3 protein: CASSQETGLNFGNEQFF

J gene: TRBJ1-4
V gene: TRBV5-1
D gene: .
clone size: .
CDR3 DNA: TGCGCCAGTAGACAGGCGATCGCAACTAATGAAAAACTGTTTTTT
CDR3 protein: CASRQAIATNEKLFF

J gene: TRBJ1-1
V gene: TRBV6-5
D gene: TRBD1
clone size: .
CDR3 DNA: TGTGCCAGCACCTTGACAGGGACGACTGAAGCTTTCTTT
CDR3 protein: CASTLTGTTEAFF

J gene: TRBJ2-3
V gene: TRBV5-1
D gene: TRBD2
clone size: .
CDR3 DNA: TGCGCCAGCAGCACCGGACTAGCGGGGTCCACAGATACGCAGTATTTT
CDR3 protein: CASSTGLAGSTDTQYF

J gene: TRBJ1-2
V gene: TRBV2
D gene: .
clone size: .
CDR3 DNA: TGTGCCAGCAGTTACAGATTCTATGGCTACACCTTC
CDR3 protein: CASSYRFYGYTF

J gene: TRBJ1-5
V gene: TRBV28
D gene: .
clone size: .
CDR3 DNA: TGTGCCAGCACCCGACCGGGGGGCGGCAATCAGCCCCAGCATTTT
CDR3 protein: CASTRPGGGNQPQHF

J gene: TRBJ1-2
V gene: TRBV27
D gene: .
clone size: few
CDR3 DNA: TGTGCCAGCAGTTCGTTCGGGATCCAACTTTATAACTATGGCTACACCTTC
CDR3 protein: CASSSFGIQLYNYGYTF

J gene: TRBJ2-7
V gene: TRBV30
D gene: .
clone size: .
CDR3 DNA: TGTGCCTGGAGTGTGGGCCTTCCACAATACGAGCAGTACTTC
CDR3 protein: CAWSVGLPQYEQYF

J gene: TRBJ1-2
V gene: TRBV7-9
D gene: .
clone size: .
CDR3 DNA: TGTGCCAGCAGCTTAGTGACGGAGGATGGCTACACCTTC
CDR3 protein: CASSLVTEDGYTF

J gene: TRBJ1-2
V gene: TRBV4-1
D gene: .
clone size: .
CDR3 DNA: TGCGCCAGCACCCCGGACCAGGGGTATTATGGCTACACCTTC
CDR3 protein: CASTPDQGYYGYTF

J gene: TRBJ1-4
V gene: TRBV4-2
D gene: .
clone size: .
CDR3 DNA: TGTGCCAGCAGCCAAGTCTCGTCTGAAAAACTGTTTTTT
CDR3 protein: CASSQVSSEKLFF

J gene: TRBJ1-2
V gene: TRBV2
D gene: .
clone size: .
CDR3 DNA: TGTGCCAGCGGGAGGGGCAGGGATGGCTATGGCTACACCTTC
CDR3 protein: CASGRGRDGYGYTF

J gene: TRBJ1-1
V gene: TRBV19
D gene: TRBD1
clone size: .
CDR3 DNA: TGTGCCAGCGCTCCTGACAGGGGAGATAAGGCTTTCTTT
CDR3 protein: CASAPDRGDKAFF

J gene: TRBJ1-1
V gene: TRBV19
D gene: .
clone size: few
CDR3 DNA: TGTGCCAGTAGTATGATCACAAGGAACACTGAAGCTTTCTTT
CDR3 protein: CASSMITRNTEAFF

J gene: TRBJ1-3
V gene: TRBV9
D gene: .
clone size: .
CDR3 DNA: TGTGCCAGCAGCTCCCAGGGCTCTGGAAACACCATATATTTT
CDR3 protein: CASSSQGSGNTIYF

J gene: TRBJ1-1
V gene: TRBV6-2/TRBV6-3
D gene: .
clone size: .
CDR3 DNA: TGTGCCAGCAGTCGGAACACTGAAGCTTTCTTT
CDR3 protein: CASSRNTEAFF

J gene: TRBJ1-4
V gene: TRBV15
D gene: .
clone size: .
CDR3 DNA: TGTGCCACCAGCAGGGGTTCGTCGAGGGAAGATGAAAAACTGTTTTTT
CDR3 protein: CATSRGSSREDEKLFF

J gene: TRBJ1-5
V gene: TRBV10-3
D gene: .
clone size: .
CDR3 DNA: TGTGCCATCAGTGCCAGGGATAGCCCCCAGCATTTT
CDR3 protein: CAISARDSPQHF

J gene: TRBJ2-5
V gene: TRBV7-3
D gene: .
clone size: .
CDR3 DNA: TGTGCCAGCAGCTTGGAGGTGCAAGCGACCCAGTACTTC
CDR3 protein: CASSLEVQATQYF

J gene: TRBJ1-5
V gene: TRBV19
D gene: TRBD1
clone size: .
CDR3 DNA: TGTGCCAGTAGTACCGACAGGGTCTATCAGCCCCAGCATTTT
CDR3 protein: CASSTDRVYQPQHF

J gene: TRBJ1-1
V gene: TRBV6-5
D gene: TRBD1
clone size: .
CDR3 DNA: TGTGCCAGCAAGAGACAGGGGGCTCTGAACACTGAAGCTTTCTTT
CDR3 protein: CASKRQGALNTEAFF

J gene: TRBJ1-3
V gene: TRBV5-5
D gene: .
clone size: once
CDR3 DNA: TGTGCCAGCAGCTTGGGACATCCGTCCTCTGGAAACACCATATATTTT
CDR3 protein: CASSLGHPSSGNTIYF

J gene: TRBJ2-2
V gene: TRBV11-3
D gene: .
clone size: .
CDR3 DNA: TGTGCCAGCAGCTTGGGGCCTCGGGAGCTGTTTTTT
CDR3 protein: CASSLGPRELFF

J gene: TRBJ2-7
V gene: TRBV3-1/TRBV3-2
D gene: .
clone size: .
CDR3 DNA: TGTGCCAGCAGCCCGTATAGCGGAAGCTCCTACGAGCAGTACTTC
CDR3 protein: CASSPYSGSSYEQYF

J gene: TRBJ2-1
V gene: TRBV7-3
D gene: TRBD2
clone size: .
CDR3 DNA: TGTGCCAGCAGCGGATGGACTAGCGGGAGTGGGAATGAGCAGTTCTTC
CDR3 protein: CASSGWTSGSGNEQFF

J gene: TRBJ2-5
V gene: TRBV28
D gene: .
clone size: .
CDR3 DNA: TGTGCCAGCAGTACCCTTCGGGACTTCCCCAAGACCCAGTACTTC
CDR3 protein: CASSTLRDFPKTQYF

J gene: TRBJ1-6
V gene: TRBV9
D gene: .
clone size: .
CDR3 DNA: TGTGCCAGCAGCGTAGCTGAGGGCCCTGCTCAATCACCCCTCCACTTT
CDR3 protein: CASSVAEGPAQSPLHF

J gene: TRBJ2-3
V gene: TRBV7-9
D gene: TRBD1
clone size: .
CDR3 DNA: TGTGCCAGCAGCTTAAGGCAGGGGGCAGTAGATACGCAGTATTTT
CDR3 protein: CASSLRQGAVDTQYF

J gene: TRBJ1-2
V gene: TRBV6-5
D gene: .
clone size: .
CDR3 DNA: TGTGCCAGCAGTTACTCCGCAGGGATAGTCGGCTATGGCTACACCTTC
CDR3 protein: CASSYSAGIVGYGYTF

J gene: TRBJ2-2
V gene: TRBV7-2
D gene: TRBD1
clone size: .
CDR3 DNA: TGTGCCACCCGGGACAGGGCAAATCGTGGCACCGGGGAGCTGTTTTTT
CDR3 protein: CATRDRANRGTGELFF

J gene: TRBJ1-4
V gene: TRBV15
D gene: .
clone size: .
CDR3 DNA: TGTGCCACCAGCAGTCGCGCGACTAATGAAAAACTGTTTTTT
CDR3 protein: CATSSRATNEKLFF

J gene: TRBJ1-1
V gene: TRBV5-1
D gene: .
clone size: .
CDR3 DNA: TGCGCCAGCAGCTTGGTTCTCGGGACACAGAACACTGAAGCTTTCTTT
CDR3 protein: CASSLVLGTQNTEAFF

J gene: TRBJ2-7
V gene: TRBV27
D gene: TRBD2
clone size: .
CDR3 DNA: TGTGCCAGCAGTCTGGGGACTAGCGGCCACTACGAGCAGTACTTC
CDR3 protein: CASSLGTSGHYEQYF

J gene: TRBJ1-4
V gene: TRBV28
D gene: .
clone size: .
CDR3 DNA: TGTGCCAGCAGTTTGACAGATACTAATGAAAAACTGTTTTTT
CDR3 protein: CASSLTDTNEKLFF

J gene: TRBJ2-5
V gene: TRBV19
D gene: TRBD2
clone size: .
CDR3 DNA: TGTGCCAGTAGGCTAGCGGGTTCAGAGACCCAGTACTTC
CDR3 protein: CASRLAGSETQYF

J gene: TRBJ1-4
V gene: TRBV5-5
D gene: .
clone size: once
CDR3 DNA: TGTGCCAGCAGCCCCGCCCTACCTAATGAAAAACTGTTTTTT
CDR3 protein: CASSPALPNEKLFF

J gene: TRBJ1-4
V gene: TRBV24-1
D gene: .
clone size: once
CDR3 DNA: TGTGCCACCAGTGCGGGGAACGAAAAACTGTTTTTT
CDR3 protein: CATSAGNEKLFF

J gene: TRBJ1-3
V gene: TRBV19
D gene: .
clone size: .
CDR3 DNA: TGTGCCAGTAGTCTACGAGGGAGGAATGGAAACACCATATATTTT
CDR3 protein: CASSLRGRNGNTIYF

J gene: TRBJ2-5
V gene: TRBV14
D gene: TRBD1
clone size: .
CDR3 DNA: TGTGCCAGCAGCCGTTTGGGACAGCTCAAGGAGACCCAGTACTTC
CDR3 protein: CASSRLGQLKETQYF

J gene: TRBJ1-2
V gene: TRBV5-5
D gene: TRBD1
clone size: .
CDR3 DNA: TGTGCCAGCAGCTTGGGGGGACAGGGAGTATACGGCTACACCTTC
CDR3 protein: CASSLGGQGVYGYTF

J gene: TRBJ1-1
V gene: TRBV28
D gene: .
clone size: .
CDR3 DNA: TGTGCCAGCATATTCCTACAGCCTTTCCACACTGAAGCTTTCTTT
CDR3 protein: CASIFLQPFHTEAFF

J gene: TRBJ2-2
V gene: TRBV5-1
D gene: .
clone size: .
CDR3 DNA: TGCGCCAGCACCTGGGGACAGAACACCGGGGAGCTGTTTTTT
CDR3 protein: CASTWGQNTGELFF

J gene: TRBJ1-1
V gene: TRBV6-5
D gene: TRBD1
clone size: .
CDR3 DNA: TGTGCCAGCAGACGCACAGGGGACCTCCTGGCTGAAGCTTTCTTT
CDR3 protein: CASRRTGDLLAEAFF

J gene: TRBJ2-1
V gene: TRBV28
D gene: TRBD1
clone size: .
CDR3 DNA: TGTGCCAGCAGACCAGGGGGCGCAAGCAATGAGCAGTTCTTC
CDR3 protein: CASRPGGASNEQFF

J gene: TRBJ1-4
V gene: TRBV5-1
D gene: .
clone size: .
CDR3 DNA: TGCGCCAGCAGCTTGTTACAGAGTAATGAAAAACTGTTTTTT
CDR3 protein: CASSLLQSNEKLFF

J gene: TRBJ2-2
V gene: TRBV7-2
D gene: TRBD2
clone size: .
CDR3 DNA: TGTGCCAGCAGGGCGGGAGCTCCGAGTACCGGGGAGCTGTTTTTT
CDR3 protein: CASRAGAPSTGELFF